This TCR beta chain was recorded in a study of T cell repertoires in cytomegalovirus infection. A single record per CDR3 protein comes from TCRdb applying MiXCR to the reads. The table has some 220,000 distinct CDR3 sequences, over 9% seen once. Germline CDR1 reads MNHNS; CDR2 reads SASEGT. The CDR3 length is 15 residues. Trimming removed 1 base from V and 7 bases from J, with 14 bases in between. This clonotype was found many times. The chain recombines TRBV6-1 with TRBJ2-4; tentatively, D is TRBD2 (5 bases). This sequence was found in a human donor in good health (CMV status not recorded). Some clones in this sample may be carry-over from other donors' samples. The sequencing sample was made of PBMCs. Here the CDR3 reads CASSEGPGSGNIQYF. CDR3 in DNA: TGTGCCAGCAGTGAAGGACCGGGATCTGGGAACATTCAGTACTTC.